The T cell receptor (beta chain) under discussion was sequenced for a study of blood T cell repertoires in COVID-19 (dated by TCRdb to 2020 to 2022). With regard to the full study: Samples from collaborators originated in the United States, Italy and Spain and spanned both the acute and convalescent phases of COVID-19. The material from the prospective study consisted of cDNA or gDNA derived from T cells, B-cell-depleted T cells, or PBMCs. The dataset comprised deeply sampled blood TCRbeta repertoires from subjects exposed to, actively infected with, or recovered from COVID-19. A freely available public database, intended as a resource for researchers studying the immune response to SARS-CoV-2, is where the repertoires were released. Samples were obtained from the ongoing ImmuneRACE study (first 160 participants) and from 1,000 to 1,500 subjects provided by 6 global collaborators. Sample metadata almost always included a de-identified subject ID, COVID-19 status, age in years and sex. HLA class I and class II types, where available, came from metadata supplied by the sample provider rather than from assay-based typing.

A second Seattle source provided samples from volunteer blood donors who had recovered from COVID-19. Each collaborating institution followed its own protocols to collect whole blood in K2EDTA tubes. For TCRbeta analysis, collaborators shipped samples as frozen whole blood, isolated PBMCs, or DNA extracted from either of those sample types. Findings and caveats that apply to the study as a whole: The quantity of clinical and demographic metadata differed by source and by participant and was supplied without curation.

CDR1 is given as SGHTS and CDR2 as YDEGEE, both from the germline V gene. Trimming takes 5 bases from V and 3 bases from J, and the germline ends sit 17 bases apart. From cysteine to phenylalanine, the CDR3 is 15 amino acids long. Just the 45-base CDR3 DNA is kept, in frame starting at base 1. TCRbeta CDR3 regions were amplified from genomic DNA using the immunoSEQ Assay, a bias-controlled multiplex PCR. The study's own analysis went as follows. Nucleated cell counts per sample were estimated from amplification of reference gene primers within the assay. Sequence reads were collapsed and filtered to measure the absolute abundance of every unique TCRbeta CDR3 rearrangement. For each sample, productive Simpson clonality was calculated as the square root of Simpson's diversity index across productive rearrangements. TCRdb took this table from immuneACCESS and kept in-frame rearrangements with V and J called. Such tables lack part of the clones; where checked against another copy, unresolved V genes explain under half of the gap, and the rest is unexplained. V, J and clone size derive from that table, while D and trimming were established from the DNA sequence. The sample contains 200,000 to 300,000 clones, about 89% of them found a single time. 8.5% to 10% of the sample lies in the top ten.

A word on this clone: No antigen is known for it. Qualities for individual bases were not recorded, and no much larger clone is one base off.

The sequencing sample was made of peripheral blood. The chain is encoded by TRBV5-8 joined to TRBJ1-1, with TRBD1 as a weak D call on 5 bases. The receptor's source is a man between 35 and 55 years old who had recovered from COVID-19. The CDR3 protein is CASRLSRQGHTEAFF. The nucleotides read TGTGCCAGCAGACTAAGCAGGCAGGGCCACACTGAAGCTTTCTTT. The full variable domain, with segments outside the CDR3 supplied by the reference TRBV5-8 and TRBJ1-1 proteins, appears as EAGVTQSPTHLIKTRGQQATLRCSPISGHTSVYWYQQALGLGLQFLLWYDEGEERNRGNFPPRFSGRQFPNYSSELNVNALELEDSALYLCASRLSRQGHTEAFFGQGTRLTVV.